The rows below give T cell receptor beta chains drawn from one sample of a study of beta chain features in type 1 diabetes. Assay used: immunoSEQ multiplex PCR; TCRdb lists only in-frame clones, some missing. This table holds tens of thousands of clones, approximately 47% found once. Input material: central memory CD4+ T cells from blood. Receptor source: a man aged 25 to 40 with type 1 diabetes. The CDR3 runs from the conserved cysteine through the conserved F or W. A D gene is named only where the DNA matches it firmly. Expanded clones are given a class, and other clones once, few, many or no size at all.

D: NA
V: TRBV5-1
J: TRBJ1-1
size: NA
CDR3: CASSLEGGRGNTEAFF
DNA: TGCGCCAGCAGCTTGGAGGGGGGGAGGGGGAACACTGAAGCTTTCTTT

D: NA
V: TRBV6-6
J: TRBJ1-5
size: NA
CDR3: CASREPGEQPQHF
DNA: TGTGCCAGCAGAGAACCAGGGGAACAGCCCCAGCATTTT

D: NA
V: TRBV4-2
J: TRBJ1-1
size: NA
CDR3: CASSQGRLPEASTEAFF
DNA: TGTGCCAGCAGCCAAGGAAGACTGCCTGAGGCGAGCACTGAAGCTTTCTTT

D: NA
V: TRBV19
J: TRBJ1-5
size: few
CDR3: CASSMGYPGQPQHF
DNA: TGTGCCAGTAGTATGGGCTACCCCGGTCAGCCCCAGCATTTT

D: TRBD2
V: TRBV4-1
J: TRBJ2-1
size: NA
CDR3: CASSQGGLASEQFF
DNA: TGCGCCAGCAGCCAAGGCGGACTAGCGAGTGAGCAGTTCTTC

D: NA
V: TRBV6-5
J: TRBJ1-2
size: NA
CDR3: CASSYEIQGRINGYTF
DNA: TGTGCCAGCAGTTACGAGATTCAGGGGCGGATCAATGGCTACACCTTC

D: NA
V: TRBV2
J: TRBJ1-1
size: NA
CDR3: CASSTYRMNTEAFF
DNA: TGTGCCAGCAGCACATACAGAATGAACACTGAAGCTTTCTTT

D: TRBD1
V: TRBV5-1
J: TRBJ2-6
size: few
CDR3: CASSETGGSGANVLTF
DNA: TGCGCCAGCAGCGAAACAGGGGGCTCTGGGGCCAACGTCCTGACTTTC

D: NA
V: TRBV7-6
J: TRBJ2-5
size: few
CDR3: CASSFEVEETQYF
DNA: TGTGCCAGCAGCTTTGAGGTGGAGGAGACCCAGTACTTC

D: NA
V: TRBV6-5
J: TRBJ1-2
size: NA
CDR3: CASSYQGLGYGYTF
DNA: TGTGCCAGCAGTTACCAGGGGCTCGGCTATGGCTACACCTTC

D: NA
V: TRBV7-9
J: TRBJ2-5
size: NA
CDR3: CASSLYQGGQETQYF
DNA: TGTGCCAGCAGCTTATATCAGGGGGGCCAAGAGACCCAGTACTTC

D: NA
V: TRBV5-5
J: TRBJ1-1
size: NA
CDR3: CASSLVPGENTEAFF
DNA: TGTGCCAGCAGCTTGGTCCCAGGGGAGAACACTGAAGCTTTCTTT

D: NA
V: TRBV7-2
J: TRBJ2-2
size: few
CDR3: CASSPRGLSDSNTGELFF
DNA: TGTGCCAGCAGCCCCCGTGGGTTAAGCGATTCGAACACCGGGGAGCTGTTTTTT

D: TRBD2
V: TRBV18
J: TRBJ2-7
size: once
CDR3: CASSWEGSSEQYF
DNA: TGTGCCAGCTCATGGGAGGGGTCGAGCGAGCAGTACTTC

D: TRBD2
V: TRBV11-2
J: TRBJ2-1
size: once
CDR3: CASSLGTSGGYNEQFF
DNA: TGTGCCAGCAGCTTAGGGACTAGCGGGGGGTACAATGAGCAGTTCTTC

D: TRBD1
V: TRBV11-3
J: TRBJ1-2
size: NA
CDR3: CASSSLTGGRTNYGYTF
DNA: TGTGCCAGCAGCTCTCTGACAGGGGGCCGCACTAACTATGGCTACACCTTC

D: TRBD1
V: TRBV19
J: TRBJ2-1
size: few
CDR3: CASSRDRWSSYNEQFF
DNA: TGTGCCAGTAGTAGGGACAGGTGGAGCTCCTACAATGAGCAGTTCTTC

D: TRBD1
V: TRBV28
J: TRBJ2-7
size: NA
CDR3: CASSLVQGAYEQYF
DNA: TGTGCCAGCAGTTTAGTACAGGGGGCATACGAGCAGTACTTC

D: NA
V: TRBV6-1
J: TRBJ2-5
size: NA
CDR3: CASSSAMIGTGAQYF
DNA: TGTGCCAGCAGTTCCGCCATGATTGGTACCGGGGCCCAGTACTTC

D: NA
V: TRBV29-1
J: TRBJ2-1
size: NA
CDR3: CSVVQLSSYNEQFF
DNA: TGCAGCGTTGTACAGCTTAGCTCCTACAATGAGCAGTTCTTC

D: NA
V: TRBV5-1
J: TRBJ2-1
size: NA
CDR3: CASSLALSSYNEQFF
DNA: TGCGCCAGCAGCTTGGCACTAAGCTCCTACAATGAGCAGTTCTTC

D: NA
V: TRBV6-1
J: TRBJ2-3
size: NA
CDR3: CASSGGDAGTDTQYF
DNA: TGTGCCAGCAGTGGGGGGGACGCGGGCACAGATACGCAGTATTTT

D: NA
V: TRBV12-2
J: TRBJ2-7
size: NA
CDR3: CAAHEQYF
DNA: TGTGCGGCCCACGAGCAGTACTTC

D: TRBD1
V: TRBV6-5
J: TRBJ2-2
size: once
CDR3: CASSRTGGGTGELFF
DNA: TGTGCCAGCAGTCGGACAGGGGGGGGCACCGGGGAGCTGTTTTTT

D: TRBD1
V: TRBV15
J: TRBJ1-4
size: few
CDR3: CATRAGTGGGEKLFF
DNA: TGTGCCACCAGGGCCGGGACAGGGGGTGGTGAAAAACTGTTTTTT

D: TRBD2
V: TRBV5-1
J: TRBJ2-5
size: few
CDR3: CASRERGAFQETQYF
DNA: TGCGCCAGCAGGGAGCGGGGGGCCTTCCAAGAGACCCAGTACTTC

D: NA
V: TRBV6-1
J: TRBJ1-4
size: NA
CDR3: CASRDSDYEKLFF
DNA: TGTGCCAGCAGGGACAGCGATTATGAAAAACTGTTTTTT

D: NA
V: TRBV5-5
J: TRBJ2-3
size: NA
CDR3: CASSLGRGTDTQYF
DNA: TGTGCCAGCAGCTTGGGGCGGGGCACAGATACGCAGTATTTT

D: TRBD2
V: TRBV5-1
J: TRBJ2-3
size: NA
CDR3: CASSLGGGPHTDTQYF
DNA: TGCGCCAGCAGCTTGGGCGGGGGGCCCCACACAGATACGCAGTATTTT

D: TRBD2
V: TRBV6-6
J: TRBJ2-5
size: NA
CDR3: CASSSTSGASGTQYF
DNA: TGTGCCAGCAGTTCGACTAGCGGGGCCTCGGGAACCCAGTACTTC

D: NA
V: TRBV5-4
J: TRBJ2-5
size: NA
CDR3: CASSLSIRGETQYF
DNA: TGTGCCAGCAGCTTGTCAATCCGGGGGGAGACCCAGTACTTC

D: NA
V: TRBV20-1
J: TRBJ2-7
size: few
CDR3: CSARLSYEQYF
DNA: TGCAGTGCTAGACTTAGCTACGAGCAGTACTTC

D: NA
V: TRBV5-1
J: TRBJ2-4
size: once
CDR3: CASSLDTAGDIQYF
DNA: TGCGCCAGCAGTTTGGACACAGCAGGGGACATTCAGTACTTC

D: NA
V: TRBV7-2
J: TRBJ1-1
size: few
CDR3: CASGKGEWTEAFF
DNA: TGTGCCAGCGGAAAGGGGGAATGGACTGAAGCTTTCTTT

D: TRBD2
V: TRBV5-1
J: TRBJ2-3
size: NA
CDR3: CASSLEVAGGGTDTQYF
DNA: TGCGCCAGCAGCTTGGAGGTAGCGGGAGGCGGCACAGATACGCAGTATTTT

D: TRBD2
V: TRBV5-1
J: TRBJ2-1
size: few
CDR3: CASSLAWGGEQFF
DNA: TGCGCCAGCAGCTTGGCCTGGGGGGGTGAGCAGTTCTTC

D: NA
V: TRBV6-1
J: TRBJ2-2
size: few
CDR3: CASSEFVTGELFF
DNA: TGTGCCAGCAGTGAATTCGTCACCGGGGAGCTGTTTTTT

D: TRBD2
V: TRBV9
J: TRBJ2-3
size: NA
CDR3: CASSPGLAGLGQGTQYF
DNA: TGTGCCAGCAGCCCGGGACTAGCGGGATTAGGCCAAGGTACGCAGTATTTT